This TCR beta chain was identified in a study of glioma-infiltrating T cells (dated by TCRdb to about 2016). Regarding the research as a whole: Glioma tissue, non-neoplastic brain tissue and matched peripheral blood mononuclear cells were used as sources from which TCR alpha- and beta-chain repertoires were sequenced. To gauge divergence between tissue and blood T-cell populations, every tissue-infiltrating repertoire was compared against the peripheral blood repertoire from the same patient. Three low-grade glioma patients, several primary glioblastoma patients, and three non-glioma patients who contributed non-neoplastic brain tissue made up the paired cohort. General findings and caveats noted by the study authors: VJ-independent divergence between tissue and blood was lower than expected in non-neoplastic patients but higher than expected in all gliomas, particularly low-grade gliomas. Only a very small number of CDR3 sequences turned up in both tissue and blood, a result put down to high CDR3 diversity combined with limited sampling. The group comparisons were based on small numbers of patients: three non-neoplastic, three low-grade glioma and roughly eight glioblastoma patients.

According to the germline V gene, CDR1 reads MDHEN and CDR2 reads SYDVKM. V loses 4 bases, J loses 4 bases, and the germline ends lie 10 bases apart. The CDR3 holds 13 amino acids from the cysteine to the phenylalanine. Just CDR3 DNA is preserved here, 39 bases in frame from base 1. This clonotype was observed a few times. There is no known antigen for this receptor. Base qualities are not provided; no much larger clone lies one nucleotide away. The iRepertoire nested amplicon-rescue multiplex PCR (arm-PCR) platform was used to amplify TCR alpha and beta CDR3 regions from RNA. For one-step reverse transcription and amplification, roughly 90-450 ng of tissue mRNA or PBMC total RNA was used as input. Following bead purification, Illumina adapters were added by a secondary multiplex PCR, and libraries between 200 and 400 bp were gel-purified. Demultiplexing relied on internal 6-nucleotide barcodes carried by the libraries. Sequencing of libraries was performed on an Illumina MiSeq with 2x220 or 2x250 nucleotide paired-end reads. The paper's processing steps were these. Paired reads were merged with FLASH 1.2.11 and aligned to the GRCh37 human genome with BWA-MEM before extracting TRA and TRB reads. For V and J assignment, an IMGT-derived reference of cassette sequences and CDR3 motifs that included pseudogenes was used. Reads were translated in three frames, and productive CDR3s were defined as those with a C...FGXG motif and no stop codons. Unique combinations of V-J cassette pair and CDR3 amino acid sequence were defined as clonotypes. Reads were filtered by Hamming distance, with the threshold set by the sequence error rate of each sample in mapped regions. Through fastp at Q25 and MiXCR, TCRdb rebuilt clones from the public reads, retaining in-frame beta chains. Each entry merges the rows of one CDR3 protein and shows their most common DNA and genes. These V and J calls are TCRdb output, not the study's own analysis. The sample data list roughly 100,000 distinct CDR3 sequences, and around 28% of these were observed just once. The ten largest account for approximately 46% of the sample.

This sequence uses TRBV28 and TRBJ2-5; the D gene could be either TRBD1 or TRBD2, each agreeing at 6 bases. Sequenced material: glioma tissue, nonneoplastic brain tissue, or PBMCs (not recorded which). The sequence was obtained from a human donor with low-grade glioma or glioblastoma, undergoing nonglioma brain surgery, or in good health (not recorded which). The CDR3 protein sequence reads: CASSSWGAETQYF. The DNA is TGTGCCAGCAGTTCATGGGGGGCAGAGACCCAGTACTTC.